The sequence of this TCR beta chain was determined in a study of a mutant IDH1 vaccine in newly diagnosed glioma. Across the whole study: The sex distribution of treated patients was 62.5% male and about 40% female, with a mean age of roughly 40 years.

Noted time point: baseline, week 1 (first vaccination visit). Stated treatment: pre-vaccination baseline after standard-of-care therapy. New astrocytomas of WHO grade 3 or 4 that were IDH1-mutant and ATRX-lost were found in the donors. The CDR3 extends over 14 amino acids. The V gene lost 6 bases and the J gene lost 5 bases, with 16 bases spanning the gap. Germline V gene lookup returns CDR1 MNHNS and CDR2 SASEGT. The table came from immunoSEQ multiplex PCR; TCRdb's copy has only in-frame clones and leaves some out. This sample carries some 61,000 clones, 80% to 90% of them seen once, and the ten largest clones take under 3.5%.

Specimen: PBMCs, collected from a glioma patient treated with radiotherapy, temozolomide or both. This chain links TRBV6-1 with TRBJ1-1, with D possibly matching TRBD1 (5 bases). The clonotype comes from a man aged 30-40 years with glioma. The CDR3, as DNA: TGTGCCAGCAGCCACGGAGGGGTTGGAACTGAAGCTTTCTTT. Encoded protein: CASSHGGVGTEAFF.